This record concerns one TCR beta chain sequence. Antigen unknown. 13 Jbeta primers and 60 Vbeta primers were used for the PCR. This table comes from immunoSEQ multiplex PCR, and its TCRdb copy is limited to in-frame clones, with some not included. The sample consists of about 110,000 clones, less than 85% of them appearing once. The data stem from a study of cytomegalovirus exposure and HLA in healthy donors. The study, taken as a whole, reports: Looking again later, the authors saw that most CMV-associated TCR beta chains seemed HLA-restricted. Cytomegalovirus-associated TCR beta chains were listed, numbering roughly 150.

This CDR3 has 14 residues. Germline V gene lookup returns CDR1 SNHLY and CDR2 FYNNEI. J gave up 2 bases and V 7 bases, and 6 bases lay outside the gene matches. V and J are TRBV2 and TRBJ2-3, with TRBD1 identical over 7 bases. The origin of this receptor is a man between 60 and 75 years old in good health and CMV-seronegative. Sequencing was carried out using PBMCs. CDR3 in DNA: TGTGCCAGCAACCGGGACAGACTCACAGATACGCAGTATTTT. Its translation is CASNRDRLTDTQYF.